This T cell receptor beta chain was found in a study of response to subunit inactivated influenza vaccine. Findings and limits, study-wide: The authors proposed limited new T cell recruitment per seasonal influenza vaccination.

Germline V CDR1 and CDR2: DFQATT, SNEGSKA (reference sequence). This CDR3 region has 12 residues. Trimming cost V 2 bases and J 6 bases, with 7 bases left between them. This clonotype has only a few counts. The antigen remains unidentified. TCRdb recomputed calls from the RT-PCR reads with MiXCR, one row per CDR3 protein. The sample shows around 710,000 distinct CDR3 sequences, around 13% of them seen only once. The chain carries TRBV20-1 and TRBJ1-4, with D perhaps TRBD1 (6 bases). The source of this sequence is a man in his fifties or sixties who received an inactivated influenza vaccine. The sample was PBMCs from blood, taken less than 15 days before vaccination. The CDR3 sequence: CSARKGDEKLFF. The CDR3 DNA is TGCAGTGCTAGAAAGGGGGATGAAAAACTGTTTTTT.